This TCR beta chain emerged from a study of beta chain features in type 1 diabetes. General study findings and limits: Shortening of TCRB CDR3s, moderate but significant, appeared in all four CD4+ subsets of Type 1 diabetes patients. A potential PCR bias toward shorter templates would be equal in patient and control samples.

The CDR3 runs to 16 residues. In germline, CDR1 is SGHTA, CDR2 FQGNSA. The germline V and J ends were trimmed by 5 bases and 2 bases, with 17 bases remaining between them. This clone was counted many times. What it binds is unknown. The isolated RNA, all of it, was reverse transcribed, so expressed TCRB transcripts were what got sequenced. Clones were read by immunoSEQ multiplex PCR, and TCRdb kept only the in-frame ones, dropping some. This sample carries about 170,000 clones, 7% to 9% of them seen once, and the ten largest clones take about 0.5%. Material for sequencing was central memory CD4+ T cells from blood. The V gene is TRBV7-2, the J gene TRBJ2-3; tentative D call: TRBD2 (6 bases). The source of this sequence is a young man with type 1 diabetes. The CDR3 bases are TGTGCCAGCAGCCGGCTCGGCGGGACCTACACAGATACGCAGTATTTT. Residues: CASSRLGGTYTDTQYF.